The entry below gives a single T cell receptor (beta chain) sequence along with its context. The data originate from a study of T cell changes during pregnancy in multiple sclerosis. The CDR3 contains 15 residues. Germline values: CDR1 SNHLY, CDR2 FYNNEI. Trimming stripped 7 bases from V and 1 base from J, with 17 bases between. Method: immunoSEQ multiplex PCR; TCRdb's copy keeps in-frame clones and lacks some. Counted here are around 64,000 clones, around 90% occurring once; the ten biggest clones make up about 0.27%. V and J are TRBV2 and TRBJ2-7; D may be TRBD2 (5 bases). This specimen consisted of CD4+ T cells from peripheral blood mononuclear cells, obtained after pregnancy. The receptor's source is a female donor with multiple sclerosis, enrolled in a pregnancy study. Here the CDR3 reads CASNELASSSYEQYF. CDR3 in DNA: TGTGCCAGCAATGAGCTAGCCAGTTCTTCCTACGAGCAGTACTTC.